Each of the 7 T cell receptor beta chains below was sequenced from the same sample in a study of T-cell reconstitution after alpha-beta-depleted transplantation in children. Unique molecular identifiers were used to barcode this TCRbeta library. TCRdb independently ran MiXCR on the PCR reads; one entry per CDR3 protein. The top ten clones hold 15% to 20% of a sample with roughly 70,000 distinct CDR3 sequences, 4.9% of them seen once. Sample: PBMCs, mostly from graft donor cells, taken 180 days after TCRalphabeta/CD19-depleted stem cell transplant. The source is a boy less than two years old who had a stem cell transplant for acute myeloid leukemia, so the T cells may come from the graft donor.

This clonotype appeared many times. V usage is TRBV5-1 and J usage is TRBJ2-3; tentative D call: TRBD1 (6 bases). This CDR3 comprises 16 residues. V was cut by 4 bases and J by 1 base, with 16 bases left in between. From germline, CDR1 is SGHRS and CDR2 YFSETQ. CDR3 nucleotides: TGCGCCAGCAGCCCCAAGGACAGAGGAGGCACAGATACGCAGTATTTT. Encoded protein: CASSPKDRGGTDTQYF.

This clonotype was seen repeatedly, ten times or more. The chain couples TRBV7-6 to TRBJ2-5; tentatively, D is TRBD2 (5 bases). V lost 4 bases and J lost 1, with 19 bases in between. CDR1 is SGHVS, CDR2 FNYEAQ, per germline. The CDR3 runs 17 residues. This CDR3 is CASSSLWNGDSQETQYF. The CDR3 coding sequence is TGTGCCAGCAGCTCACTCTGGAACGGGGATTCCCAAGAGACCCAGTACTTC.

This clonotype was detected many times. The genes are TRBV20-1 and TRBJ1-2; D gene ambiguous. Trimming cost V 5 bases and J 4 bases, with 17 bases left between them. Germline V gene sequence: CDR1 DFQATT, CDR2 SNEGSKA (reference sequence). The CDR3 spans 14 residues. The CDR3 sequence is CSAVRFTEAYGYTF. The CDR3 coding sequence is TGCAGTGCTGTAAGATTTACCGAGGCCTATGGCTACACCTTC.

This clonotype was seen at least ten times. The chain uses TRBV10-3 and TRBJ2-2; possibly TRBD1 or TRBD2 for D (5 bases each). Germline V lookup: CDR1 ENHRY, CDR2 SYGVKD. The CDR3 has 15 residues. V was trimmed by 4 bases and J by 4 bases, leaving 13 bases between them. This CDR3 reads CAISGGETATGELFF. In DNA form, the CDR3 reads TGTGCCATCAGTGGAGGGGAGACGGCCACCGGGGAGCTGTTTTTT.

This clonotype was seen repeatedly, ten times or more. The CDR3 DNA is TGTGCCAGCAGCCCCCCGGGACAGGGTTTAACACCCCTCCACTTT. It codes for CASSPPGQGLTPLHF. The rearrangement links TRBV5-5 to TRBJ1-6, with 9 bases matching TRBD1. Germline values: CDR1 SGHKS, CDR2 YYEKEE (reference sequence). The CDR3 runs to 15 residues. V lost 4 bases to trimming and J lost 11 bases; unmatched junction nucleotides: 10. Variable domain in full (rest from reference TRBV5-5 and TRBJ1-6): DAGVTQSPTHLIKTRGQQVTLRCSPISGHKSVSWYQQVLGQGPQFIFQYYEKEERGRGNFPDRFSARQFPNYSSELNVNALLLGDSALYLCASSPPGQGLTPLHFGNGTRLTVT.

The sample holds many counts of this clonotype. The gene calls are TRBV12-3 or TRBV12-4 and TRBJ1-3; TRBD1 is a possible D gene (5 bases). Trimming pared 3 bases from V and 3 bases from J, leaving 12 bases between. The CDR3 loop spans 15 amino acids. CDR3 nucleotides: TGTGCCAGCAGTTTGGGATCAGGGTTTGGAAACACCATATATTTT. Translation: CASSLGSGFGNTIYF.

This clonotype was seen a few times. DNA of the CDR3: TGCAGTGCTAGAAACCCGGGACAGCTCCTTACGAAGCAGTACTTC. This codes for CSARNPGQLLTKQYF. The rearrangement uses TRBV20-1 and TRBJ2-7; 7 nucleotides line up with TRBD1. V lost 2 bases and J lost 8; bases outside the gene matches: 15. The germline V gene encodes CDR1 DFQATT and CDR2 SNEGSKA (reference sequence). This CDR3 has 15 amino acids.